This T cell receptor beta chain was recovered during a study of long-term antiretroviral therapy in people with HIV. Version v3.0 of the immunoSEQ assay was performed at survey level. TCRdb's copy holds only in-frame clones and misses some; the assay was immunoSEQ multiplex PCR. The sample has tens of thousands of clones, 90% to 95% seen once. CDR3 size: 18 residues. The ends lost 4 bases at V and 3 bases at J; junction bases unmatched: 16. Germline V gene sequence: CDR1 SGHVS, CDR2 FNYEAQ. The sample was unsorted PBMCs, taken 3.7 years after starting antiretroviral therapy. The chain couples TRBV7-6 to TRBJ2-3, with 7 nucleotides matching TRBD1. The receptor was derived from a woman aged 45 to 65 with HIV. CDR3: CASSYGQAQSNQTDTQYF. As DNA, the CDR3 is TGTGCCAGCAGCTACGGACAGGCACAATCAAACCAGACAGATACGCAGTATTTT.